Each of the 7 T cell receptor beta chains below was sequenced from the same sample in a study of ipilimumab plus nivolumab after autologous stem cell transplantation. Some clones are missing from TCRdb's copy, which holds only in-frame ones; the method was immunoSEQ multiplex PCR. This table holds over 75,000 clones, about 83% found once. Material: PBMCs, obtained in a trial of ipilimumab plus nivolumab as post-transplant consolidation. The receptors shown here come from a male donor with diffuse large B-cell lymphoma.

The DNA of the CDR3 is TGTGCCAGCAGCCAGGGGCAGGGGGCAAGCTATGGCTACACCTTC. Translated: CASSQGQGASYGYTF. The V call is TRBV5-4, the J call TRBJ1-2; the match to TRBD1 covers 8 bases. V shed 4 bases, J shed 4 bases, and the junction held 9 bases outside the gene matches. The CDR3 length is 15 residues. Germline V lookup: CDR1 SGHNT, CDR2 YYREEE (reference sequence).

This rearrangement joins TRBV18 to TRBJ1-2, with 7 bases that match TRBD1. Germline CDR1 reads KGHSH; CDR2 reads LQKENI. J lost 3 bases, V lost 3 bases, and 7 bases had no gene match. The CDR3 totals 15 residues. The CDR3 DNA reads as TGTGCCAGCTCACCGGCCTCAGGACAGGACTATGGCTACACCTTC. Translating it yields CASSPASGQDYGYTF.

This clone came up a few times. The CDR3 here is CASSPVGLAGGYNEQFF. The CDR3 region has the DNA TGTGCCAGCAGCCCCGTGGGACTAGCGGGGGGGTACAATGAGCAGTTCTTC. The rearrangement links TRBV2 to TRBJ2-1, with 16 bases lining up with TRBD2. The germline gives CDR1 SNHLY, CDR2 FYNNEI. After removal of 6 bases from V and 4 bases from J, the junction contained 6 bases not matched to a gene. This CDR3 is built from 17 residues.

V is TRBV7-8 and J is TRBJ1-5, with D perhaps TRBD1 (6 bases). This CDR3 is built from 16 residues. The germline gives CDR1 SGHVS, CDR2 FQNEAQ. Trimming removed 5 bases at V and 1 base at J, with 15 bases between. The CDR3 DNA reads as TGTGCCAGCAGCCCATCTGGGGGGGCAAGCAATCAGCCCCAGCATTTT. Translated: CASSPSGGASNQPQHF.

V gene TRBV18 combines with J gene TRBJ2-2, with TRBD1 identical over 10 bases. This CDR3 has 15 residues. The V and J ends lost 4 bases and 4 bases, in that order; junction bases with no gene match: 3. Germline lookup yields CDR1 KGHSH and CDR2 LQKENI. This CDR3 reads CASSHDRGPTGELFF. Written as DNA, the CDR3 is TGTGCCAGCTCACACGACAGGGGGCCCACCGGGGAGCTGTTTTTT.

This chain links TRBV7-7 with TRBJ1-5; 9 bases match TRBD1. CDR3 length: 15 residues. After removal of 5 bases from V and 2 bases from J, the junction contained 4 bases not matched to a gene. CDR1 and CDR2 from the germline V gene are SSHAT and FNYEAQ (reference sequence). The CDR3 here is CASSLDRGGNQPQHF. As DNA, the CDR3 is TGTGCCAGCAGCCTTGACAGGGGGGGCAATCAGCCCCAGCATTTT.

This chain links TRBV21-1 with TRBJ2-5. TRBV21-1 is termed a pseudogene. The length of the CDR3 is 15 residues. The CDR3 bases are TGTGCCAGCAGCAAAGAGACCAAATCCCAAGGGACCCAGTACTTC. Translating gives CASSKETKSQGTQYF.